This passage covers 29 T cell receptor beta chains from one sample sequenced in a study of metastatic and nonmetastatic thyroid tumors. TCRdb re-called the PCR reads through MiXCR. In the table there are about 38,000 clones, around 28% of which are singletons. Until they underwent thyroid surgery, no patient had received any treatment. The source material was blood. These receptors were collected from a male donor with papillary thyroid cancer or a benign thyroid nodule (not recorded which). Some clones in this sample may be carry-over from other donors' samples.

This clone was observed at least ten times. The CDR3 DNA is TGTGCCAGCTCACCCCTTCTCCTAGCGGGAGGGAACACCGGGGAGCTGTTTTTT. Translating gives CASSPLLLAGGNTGELFF. The V gene is TRBV18, the J gene TRBJ2-2; 11 positions match TRBD2. The ends lost 3 bases at V and 1 base at J; junction bases unmatched: 7. The CDR3 contains 18 residues. Germline V CDR1 and CDR2: KGHSH, LQKENI.

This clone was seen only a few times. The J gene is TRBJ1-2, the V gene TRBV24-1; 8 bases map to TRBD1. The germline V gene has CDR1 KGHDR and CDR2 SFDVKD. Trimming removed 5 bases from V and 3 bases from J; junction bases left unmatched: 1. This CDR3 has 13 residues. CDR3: CATSVTGDYGYTF. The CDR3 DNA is TGTGCCACCAGTGTGACAGGGGACTATGGCTACACCTTC.

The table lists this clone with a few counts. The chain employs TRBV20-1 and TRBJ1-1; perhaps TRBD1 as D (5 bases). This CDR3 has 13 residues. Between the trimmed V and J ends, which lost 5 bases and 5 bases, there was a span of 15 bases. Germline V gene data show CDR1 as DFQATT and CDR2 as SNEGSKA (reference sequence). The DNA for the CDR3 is TGCAGTGCTTTACACGCGGGGCGAACTGAAGCTTTCTTT. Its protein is CSALHAGRTEAFF.

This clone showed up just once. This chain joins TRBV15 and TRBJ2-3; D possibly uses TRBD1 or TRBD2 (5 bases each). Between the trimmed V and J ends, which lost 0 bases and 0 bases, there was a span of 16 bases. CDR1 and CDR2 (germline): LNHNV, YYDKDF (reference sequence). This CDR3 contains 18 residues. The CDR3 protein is CATSRDTLAGASTDTQYF. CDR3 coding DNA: TGTGCCACCAGCAGAGATACCCTCGCCGGGGCTAGCACAGATACGCAGTATTTT.

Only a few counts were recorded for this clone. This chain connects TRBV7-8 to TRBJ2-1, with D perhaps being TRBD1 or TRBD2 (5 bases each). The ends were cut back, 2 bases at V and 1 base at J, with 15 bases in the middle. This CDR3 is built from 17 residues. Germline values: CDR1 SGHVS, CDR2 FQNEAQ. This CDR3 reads CASSLRGVGVSYNEQFF. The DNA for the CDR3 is TGTGCCAGCAGCTTACGTGGTGTGGGGGTGTCCTACAATGAGCAGTTCTTC. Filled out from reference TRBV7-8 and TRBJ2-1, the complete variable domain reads GAGVSQSPRYKVAKRGQDVALRCDPISGHVSLFWYQQALGQGPEFLTYFQNEAQLDKSGLPSDRFFAERPEGSVSTLKIQRTQQEDSAVYLCASSLRGVGVSYNEQFFGPGTRLTVL.

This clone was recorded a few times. DNA for the CDR3: TGTGCCAGCAGTTACGGGGCAGGGACCAATGAGCAGTTCTTC. It encodes CASSYGAGTNEQFF. V usage is TRBV6-2 or TRBV6-3 and J usage is TRBJ2-1, with D possibly called TRBD1 or TRBD2 (5 bases each). This CDR3 has 14 residues. V lost 2 bases to trimming and J lost 6 bases, with 11 bases between them. In germline, CDR1 is MNHEY, CDR2 SVGEGT.

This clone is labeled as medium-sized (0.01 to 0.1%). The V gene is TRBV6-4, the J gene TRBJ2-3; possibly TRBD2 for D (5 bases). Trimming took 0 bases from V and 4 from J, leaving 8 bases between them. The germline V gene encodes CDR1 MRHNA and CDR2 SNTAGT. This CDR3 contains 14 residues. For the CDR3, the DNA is TGTGCCAGCAGTGACTCTATGGAGGCAGATACGCAGTATTTT. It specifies CASSDSMEADTQYF.

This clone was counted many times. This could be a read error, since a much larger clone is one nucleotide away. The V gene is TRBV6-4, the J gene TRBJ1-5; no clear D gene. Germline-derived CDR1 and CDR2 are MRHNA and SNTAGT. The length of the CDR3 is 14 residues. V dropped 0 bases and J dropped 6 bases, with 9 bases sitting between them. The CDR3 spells CASSDSEGSQPQHF. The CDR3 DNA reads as TGTGCCAGCAGTGACTCGGAAGGGAGTCAGCCCCAGCATTTT.

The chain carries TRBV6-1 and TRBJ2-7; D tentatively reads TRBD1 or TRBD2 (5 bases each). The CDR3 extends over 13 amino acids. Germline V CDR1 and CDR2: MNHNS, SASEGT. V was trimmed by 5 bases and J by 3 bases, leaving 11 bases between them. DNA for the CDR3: TGTGCCAGCAGTAGGGGAGAACTCTACGAGCAGTACTTC. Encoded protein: CASSRGELYEQYF.

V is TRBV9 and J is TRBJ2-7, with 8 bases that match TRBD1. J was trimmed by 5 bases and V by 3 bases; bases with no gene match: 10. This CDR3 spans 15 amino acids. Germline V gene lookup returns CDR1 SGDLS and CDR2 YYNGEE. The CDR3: CASSEGDRWIHEQYF. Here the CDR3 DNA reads TGTGCCAGCAGCGAGGGGGACAGGTGGATCCACGAGCAGTACTTC.

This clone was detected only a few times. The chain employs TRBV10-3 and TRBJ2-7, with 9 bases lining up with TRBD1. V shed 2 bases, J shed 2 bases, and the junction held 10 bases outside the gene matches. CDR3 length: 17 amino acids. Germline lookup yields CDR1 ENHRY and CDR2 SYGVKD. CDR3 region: CAISEATGTGNAYEQYF. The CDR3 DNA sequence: TGTGCCATCAGTGAGGCGACCGGGACAGGGAACGCCTACGAGCAGTACTTC.

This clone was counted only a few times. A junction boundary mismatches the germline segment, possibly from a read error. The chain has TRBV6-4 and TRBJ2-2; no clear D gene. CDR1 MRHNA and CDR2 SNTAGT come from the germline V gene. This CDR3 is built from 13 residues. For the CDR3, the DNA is TGTACCAGCAGTGTAAGTGGCACCGGGGAGCTGTTTTTT. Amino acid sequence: CTSSVSGTGELFF.

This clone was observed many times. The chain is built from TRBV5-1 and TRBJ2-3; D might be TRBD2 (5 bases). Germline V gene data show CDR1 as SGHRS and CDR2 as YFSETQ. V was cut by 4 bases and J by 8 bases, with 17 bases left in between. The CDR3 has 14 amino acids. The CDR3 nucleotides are TGCGCCAGCAGCCACGGACTGGGCCCAGGTACGCAGTATTTT. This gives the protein CASSHGLGPGTQYF.

The CDR3 region is CSARVPGLAGVHGELFF. DNA of the CDR3: TGCAGTGCTAGAGTGCCGGGACTAGCGGGTGTACACGGGGAGCTGTTTTTT. The genes are TRBV20-1 and TRBJ2-2; 12 bases align to TRBD2. Germline CDR1 reads DFQATT; CDR2 reads SNEGSKA (reference sequence). This CDR3 has 17 amino acids. V was pared by 1 base and J by 7 bases, with 10 bases of the junction left unmatched.

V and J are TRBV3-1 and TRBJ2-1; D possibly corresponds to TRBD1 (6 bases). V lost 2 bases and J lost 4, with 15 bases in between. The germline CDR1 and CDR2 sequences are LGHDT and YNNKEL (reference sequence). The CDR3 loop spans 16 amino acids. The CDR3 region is CASSQLGQLTYNEQFF. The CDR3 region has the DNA TGTGCCAGCAGCCAACTCGGACAGCTGACTTACAATGAGCAGTTCTTC.

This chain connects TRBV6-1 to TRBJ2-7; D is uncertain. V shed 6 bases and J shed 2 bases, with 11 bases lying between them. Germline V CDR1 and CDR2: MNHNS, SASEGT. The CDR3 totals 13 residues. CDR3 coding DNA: TGTGCCAGCAGCCTCGGGCAGACCTACGAGCAGTACTTC. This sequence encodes CASSLGQTYEQYF.

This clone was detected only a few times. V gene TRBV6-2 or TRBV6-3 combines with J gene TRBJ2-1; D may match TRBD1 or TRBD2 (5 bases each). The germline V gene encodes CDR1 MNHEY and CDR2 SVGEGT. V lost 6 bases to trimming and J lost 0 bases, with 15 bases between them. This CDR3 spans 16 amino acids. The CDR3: CASRTPSGHSYNEQFF. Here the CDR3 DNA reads TGTGCCAGCAGGACCCCGAGCGGACACTCCTACAATGAGCAGTTCTTC.

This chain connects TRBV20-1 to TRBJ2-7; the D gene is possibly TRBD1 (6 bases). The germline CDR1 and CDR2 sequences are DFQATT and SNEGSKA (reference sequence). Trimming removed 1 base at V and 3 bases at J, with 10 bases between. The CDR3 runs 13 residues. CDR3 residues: CSARVQGIYEQYF. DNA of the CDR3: TGCAGTGCTAGAGTACAGGGAATCTACGAGCAGTACTTC.

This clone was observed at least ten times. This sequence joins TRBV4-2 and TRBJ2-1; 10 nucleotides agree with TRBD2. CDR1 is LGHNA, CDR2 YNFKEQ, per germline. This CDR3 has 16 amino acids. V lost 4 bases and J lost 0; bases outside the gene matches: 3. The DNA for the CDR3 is TGTGCCAGCAGCCCCGGACTAGCGGTCTCCTACAATGAGCAGTTCTTC. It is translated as CASSPGLAVSYNEQFF.

The CDR3 nucleotides are TGTGCCAGCAGTACGCGGGATTCCCATGAGCAGTTCTTC. Translation: CASSTRDSHEQFF. The chain carries TRBV6-1 and TRBJ2-1; D is possibly TRBD2 (6 bases). Germline CDR1 is MNHNS and CDR2 is SASEGT. The germline V and J ends were trimmed by 5 bases and 8 bases, with 13 bases remaining between them. CDR3 length: 13 residues.

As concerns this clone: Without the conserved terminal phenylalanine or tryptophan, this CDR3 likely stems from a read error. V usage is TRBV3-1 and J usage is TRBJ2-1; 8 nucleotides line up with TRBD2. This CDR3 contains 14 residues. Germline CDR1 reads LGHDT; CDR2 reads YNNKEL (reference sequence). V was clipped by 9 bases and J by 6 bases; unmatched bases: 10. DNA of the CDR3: TGTGCCAGTCAATCTGGACTAGCCGGCAATGAGCAGTTCTCC. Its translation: CASQSGLAGNEQFS.

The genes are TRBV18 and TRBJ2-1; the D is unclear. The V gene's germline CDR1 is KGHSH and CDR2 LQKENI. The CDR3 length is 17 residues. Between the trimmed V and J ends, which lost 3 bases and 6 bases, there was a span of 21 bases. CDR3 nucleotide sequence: TGTGCCAGCTCACCCTTAACCGCGCCGGCAATCCTCAATGAGCAGTTCTTC. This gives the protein CASSPLTAPAILNEQFF.

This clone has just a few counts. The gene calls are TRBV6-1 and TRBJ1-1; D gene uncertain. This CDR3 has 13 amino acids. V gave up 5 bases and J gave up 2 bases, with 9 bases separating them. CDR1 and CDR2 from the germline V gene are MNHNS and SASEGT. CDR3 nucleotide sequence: TGTGCCAGCAGTTGGGGAATCAACACTGAAGCTTTCTTT. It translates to CASSWGINTEAFF.

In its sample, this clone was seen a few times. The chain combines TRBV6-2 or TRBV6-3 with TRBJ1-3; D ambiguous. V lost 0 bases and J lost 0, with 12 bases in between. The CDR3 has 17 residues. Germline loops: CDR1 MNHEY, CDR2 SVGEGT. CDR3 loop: CASSYSISLPSGNTIYF. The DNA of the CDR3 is TGTGCCAGCAGTTACTCGATTTCATTGCCCTCTGGAAACACCATATATTTT.

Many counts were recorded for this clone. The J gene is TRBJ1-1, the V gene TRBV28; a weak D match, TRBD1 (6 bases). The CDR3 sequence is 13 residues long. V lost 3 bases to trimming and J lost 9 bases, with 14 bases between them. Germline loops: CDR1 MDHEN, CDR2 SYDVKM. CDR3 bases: TGTGCCAGCAGTTTCCGTGACAGGCCAAAAGCTTTCTTT. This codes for CASSFRDRPKAFF.

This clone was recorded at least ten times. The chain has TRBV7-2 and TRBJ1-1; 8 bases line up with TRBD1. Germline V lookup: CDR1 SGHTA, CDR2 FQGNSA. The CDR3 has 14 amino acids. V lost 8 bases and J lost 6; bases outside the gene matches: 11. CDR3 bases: TGTGCCAGCGGCTCCCAGGGGGCGCTTTCTGAAGCTTTCTTT. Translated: CASGSQGALSEAFF.

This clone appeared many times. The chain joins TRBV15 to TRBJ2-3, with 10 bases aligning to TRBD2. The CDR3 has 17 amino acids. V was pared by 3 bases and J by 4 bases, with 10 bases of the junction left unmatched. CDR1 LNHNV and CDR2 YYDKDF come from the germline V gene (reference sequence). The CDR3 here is CATSSGSSGSLADTQYF. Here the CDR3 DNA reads TGTGCCACCAGCAGTGGCTCTAGCGGGAGTCTAGCAGATACGCAGTATTTT.

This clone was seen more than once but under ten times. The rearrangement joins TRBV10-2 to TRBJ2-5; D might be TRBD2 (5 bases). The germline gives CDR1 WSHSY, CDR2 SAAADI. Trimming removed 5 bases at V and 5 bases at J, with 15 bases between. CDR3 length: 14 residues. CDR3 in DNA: TGCGCCAGCAGTCCCCCGGGGATTGGGGAGACCCAGTACTTC. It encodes CASSPPGIGETQYF.

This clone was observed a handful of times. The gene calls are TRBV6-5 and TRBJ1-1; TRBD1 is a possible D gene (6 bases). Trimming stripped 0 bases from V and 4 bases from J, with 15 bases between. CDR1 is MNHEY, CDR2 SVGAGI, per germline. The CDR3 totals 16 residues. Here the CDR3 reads CASSYSTGGAGTEAFF. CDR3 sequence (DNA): TGTGCCAGCAGTTACTCGACAGGTGGAGCGGGCACTGAAGCTTTCTTT.